One sample yielded the 21 T cell receptor beta chains listed below, sequenced in a study of blood T cells in healthy people across ages. Primed by a sample-barcoded 5' primer and a J-beta primer mix, a second PCR proceeded for 7 to 11 cycles. TCRdb redid the calling of the 5' RACE reads with MiXCR, one entry per CDR3 protein. The sample carries around 1,700,000 distinct CDR3 sequences, 28% recorded once. Specimen: blood. The source is a woman in her 30s in good health.

This clonotype was seen only a few times. The chain combines TRBV20-1 with TRBJ1-2; D possibly corresponds to TRBD1 (5 bases). Germline CDR1 is DFQATT and CDR2 is SNEGSKA (reference sequence). The V gene lost 1 base and the J gene lost 3 bases, with 9 bases spanning the gap. The CDR3 sequence is 13 residues long. The CDR3: CSARAQDHYGYTF. In DNA form, the CDR3 reads TGCAGTGCTAGAGCACAGGACCACTATGGCTACACCTTC.

This clonotype was counted ten times or more. V and J are TRBV9 and TRBJ2-1, with 8 bases identical to TRBD1. After removal of 0 bases from V and 0 bases from J, the junction contained 8 bases not matched to a gene. This CDR3 has 18 residues. The germline V gene encodes CDR1 SGDLS and CDR2 YYNGEE. Here the CDR3 reads CASSVGLRGLSSYNEQFF. In DNA form, the CDR3 reads TGTGCCAGCAGCGTAGGACTCAGGGGGCTGAGCTCCTACAATGAGCAGTTCTTC.

This clonotype has a count of ten or more. V is TRBV6-5 and J is TRBJ2-7; no reliable D call. CDR1 and CDR2 (germline): MNHEY, SVGAGI. Trimming removed 8 bases from V and 2 bases from J, with 16 bases in between. The CDR3 is 14 residues long. The CDR3 nucleotides are TGTGCCAGCCAAGGCGAAGGCCTCACCTACGAGCAGTACTTC. This gives the protein CASQGEGLTYEQYF.

There are a few counts of this clonotype. A much larger clone differs from this one at a single base, so this may be a read error. This chain joins TRBV20-1 and TRBJ2-1; unclear D gene. Germline assignment: CDR1 DFQATT and CDR2 SNEGSKA (reference sequence). The CDR3 runs 14 residues. Trimming removed 5 bases from V and 8 bases from J, with 19 bases in between. The DNA of the CDR3 is TGCAGTGCTTCCCCTCGGCAGTCCCCCGATGAGCAGTTCTTC. The encoded protein is CSASPRQSPDEQFF.

The CDR3 spells CSALSPSEAGELFF. The CDR3 nucleotides read TGCAGTGCTCTATCCCCGAGCGAGGCCGGGGAGCTGTTTTTT. The chain couples TRBV20-1 to TRBJ2-2, with D unclear. The CDR3 totals 14 residues. The V and J ends lost 5 bases and 6 bases respectively, with 16 bases between them. Germline V gene sequence: CDR1 DFQATT, CDR2 SNEGSKA (reference sequence).

The CDR3 reads CASSVETENYGYTF. The CDR3 DNA is TGTGCCAGCAGTGTAGAAACAGAAAACTATGGCTACACCTTC. The chain employs TRBV2 and TRBJ1-2; no reliable D call. The germline V and J ends were trimmed by 4 bases and 2 bases, with 11 bases remaining between them. This CDR3 has 14 amino acids. Germline values: CDR1 SNHLY, CDR2 FYNNEI.

The chain has TRBV5-1 and TRBJ2-3, with D perhaps assigned TRBD1 or TRBD2 (6 bases each). Trimming cost V 1 base and J 2 bases, with 14 bases left between them. The CDR3 is 16 amino acids. CDR1 SGHRS and CDR2 YFSETQ come from the germline V gene. The CDR3 loop reads CASSLSGGPYTDTQYF. The CDR3 nucleotides read TGCGCCAGCAGCTTGTCCGGGGGCCCTTACACAGATACGCAGTATTTT.

This clonotype was detected once. The chain links TRBV25-1 to TRBJ1-1; D unclear. The V and J ends lost 4 bases and 6 bases respectively, with 6 bases between them. This CDR3 has 11 residues. CDR1 is MGHDK and CDR2 is SYGVNS in the germline V gene. Here the CDR3 DNA reads TGTGCCAGCAGTGGTTGGGCTGAAGCTTTCTTT. Its protein product is CASSGWAEAFF.

The table lists this clonotype with a count of one. This CDR3 is CASSPKGSGPGANVLTF. DNA of the CDR3: TGTGCCAGCTCACCCAAGGGGTCTGGGCCTGGGGCCAACGTCCTGACTTTC. The J gene is TRBJ2-6, the V gene TRBV18; TRBD1 might be the D (5 bases). Trimming stripped 3 bases from V and 2 bases from J, with 14 bases between. The V gene's germline CDR1 is KGHSH and CDR2 LQKENI. This CDR3 contains 17 residues.

Notes on this clonotype: One end of the junction is discordant with germline, which a read error may explain. This sequence joins TRBV6-5 and TRBJ2-7; D is undetermined. The CDR3 covers 12 residues. The germline V gene encodes CDR1 MNHEY and CDR2 SVGAGI. CDR3 in DNA: TGCGTCAGCAGTTATGGCCCCTACGAGCAGTACTTC. Translated: CVSSYGPYEQYF.

The chain joins TRBV5-1 to TRBJ2-1, with TRBD2 matching 7 bases. CDR1 and CDR2 (germline): SGHRS, YFSETQ. The CDR3 sequence is 14 residues long. Unmatched junction bases numbered 6, after V lost 3 bases and J lost 6 bases. This chain's CDR3 is CASSWGTIGNEQFF. The CDR3 bases are TGCGCCAGCAGCTGGGGGACTATAGGCAATGAGCAGTTCTTC. Full variable domain (missing parts from reference TRBV5-1 and TRBJ2-1): KAGVTQTPRYLIKTRGQQVTLSCSPISGHRSVSWYQQTPGQGLQFLFEYFSETQRNKGNFPGRFSGRQFSNSRSEMNVSTLELGDSALYLCASSWGTIGNEQFFGPGTRLTVL.

The table lists this clonotype with a few counts. The CDR3 DNA reads TGCGCCAGCGGTTCCGGGACAGGGCTATCTGGGGCCAACGTCCTGACTTTC. It translates to CASGSGTGLSGANVLTF. V usage is TRBV5-1 and J usage is TRBJ2-6; TRBD1 aligns across 9 bases. Germline values: CDR1 SGHRS, CDR2 YFSETQ. The V segment lost 7 bases and the J segment 1 base; nucleotides outside the gene matches: 9. This CDR3 region has 17 residues.

This clonotype has only a few counts. This chain connects TRBV4-3 to TRBJ1-1, with unresolved D. V was pared by 1 base and J by 0 bases, with 6 bases between. The CDR3 has 14 amino acids. The germline CDR1 and CDR2 sequences are LGHNA and YSLEER. The CDR3 DNA is TGCGCCAGCAGCCAAGTTCTCATGAACACTGAAGCTTTCTTT. Translating gives CASSQVLMNTEAFF.

The V call is TRBV30, the J call TRBJ2-5, with 7 bases identical to TRBD1. J was trimmed by 2 bases and V by 3 bases; bases with no gene match: 6. The CDR3 runs 14 residues. In germline, CDR1 is GTSNPN, CDR2 SVGIG (reference sequence). CDR3 DNA: TGTGCCTGGAGCCGGGACAGAACACAAGAGACCCAGTACTTC. This encodes CAWSRDRTQETQYF. Full variable domain (outside the CDR3, taken from reference TRBV30 and TRBJ2-5): SQTIHQWPATLVQPVGSPLSLECTVEGTSNPNLYWYRQAAGRGLQLLFYSVGIGQISSEVPQNLSASRPQDRQFILSSKKLLLSDSGFYLCAWSRDRTQETQYFGPGTRLLVL.

This clonotype was detected only a few times. The CDR3, as DNA: TGTGCCAGCAACTCTGACGGGAGCTCCTACGAGCAGTACTTC. Amino acids: CASNSDGSSYEQYF. This sequence joins TRBV9 and TRBJ2-7; D is perhaps TRBD2 (6 bases). The CDR3 consists of 14 residues. Per the germline V gene, CDR1 is SGDLS and CDR2 is YYNGEE. V dropped 6 bases and J dropped 0 bases, with 13 bases sitting between them.

The table lists this clonotype with many counts. The chain combines TRBV18 with TRBJ2-5; perhaps TRBD1 as D (6 bases). Trimming left V 8 bases short and J 5 bases short, with 12 bases between. CDR3 length equals 12 residues. Germline CDR1 and CDR2: KGHSH and LQKENI. The DNA of the CDR3 is TGTGCCAGCAGCCCAGGGGTTGAGACCCAGTACTTC. It encodes CASSPGVETQYF.

Ten or more counts support this clonotype. CDR3 sequence reads: CASSPKGGETQYF. As DNA, the CDR3 is TGTGCCAGCAGCCCAAAGGGTGGGGAGACCCAGTACTTC. This chain links TRBV7-9 with TRBJ2-5; no firm D call. This CDR3 is 13 amino acids long. Germline V CDR1 and CDR2: SEHNR, FQNEAQ (reference sequence). V dropped 5 bases and J dropped 5 bases, with 12 bases sitting between them.

This clonotype was observed a few times. The CDR3 region has the DNA TGTGCCAGCAGCCAAACCCGACTAGCGGGAGCGAGAGATACGCAGTATTTT. Residues: CASSQTRLAGARDTQYF. The gene calls are TRBV14 and TRBJ2-3, with TRBD2 identical over 12 bases. Germline CDR1 is SGHDN and CDR2 is FVKESK. With 2 bases clipped from V and 5 bases from J, the junction kept 8 bases outside the gene matches. The CDR3 is made up of 17 amino acids.

This rearrangement joins TRBV7-2 to TRBJ2-1; 11 nucleotides align to TRBD2. J lost 13 bases, V lost 5 bases, and 10 bases had no gene match. CDR1 is SGHTA, CDR2 FQGNSA, per germline. The CDR3 length is 14 residues. This CDR3 is CASSLGLAEETQFF. CDR3 DNA: TGTGCCAGCAGCCTGGGACTAGCGGAAGAGACCCAGTTCTTC.

This clonotype was recorded a few times. CDR3 nucleotides: TGTGCCAGTCGCGGGTGGGGGGGCAGTGAGCAGTTCTTC. This translates into CASRGWGGSEQFF. The rearrangement links TRBV2 to TRBJ2-1, with a possible D match to TRBD2 (7 bases). In germline, CDR1 is SNHLY, CDR2 FYNNEI. The CDR3 extends over 13 amino acids. The ends were cut back, 9 bases at V and 9 bases at J, with 18 bases in the middle.

This clonotype was found a few times. The V and J genes are TRBV5-1 and TRBJ2-1, with 7 positions matching TRBD2. With 4 bases clipped from V and 0 bases from J, the junction kept 10 bases outside the gene matches. The germline CDR1 and CDR2 sequences are SGHRS and YFSETQ. The CDR3 totals 17 residues. CDR3 in amino acids: CASSPPTSASSYNEQFF. CDR3 nucleotide sequence: TGCGCCAGCAGCCCCCCAACTAGCGCCAGCTCCTACAATGAGCAGTTCTTC.